This passage covers 4 T cell receptor beta chains from one sample sequenced in a study of CD8 T cells in Susac syndrome. An amount of RNA that ranged from 0.5 to 1 ug was reverse transcribed with random hexamers. TCRdb re-called the immunoSEQ multiplex PCR reads with MiXCR, one entry per CDR3 protein. The sample holds roughly 300,000 distinct CDR3 sequences, roughly 84% seen once. Sequenced: CD8+ T cells from PBMCs. Receptors were obtained from a human donor with multiple sclerosis.

This clonotype has only one observation. The genes are TRBV7-9 and TRBJ2-5; D not certain. This CDR3 spans 12 amino acids. Deletions cut 0 bases from V and 5 bases from J, with 4 bases between. Germline V gene lookup returns CDR1 SEHNR and CDR2 FQNEAQ (reference sequence). The chain's CDR3 is CASSLAPETQYF. CDR3 nucleotides: TGTGCCAGCAGCTTAGCCCCCGAGACCCAGTACTTC.

The chain is built from TRBV25-1 and TRBJ2-1; no clear D gene. From germline, CDR1 is MGHDK and CDR2 SYGVNS. Trimming removed 2 bases at V and 6 bases at J, with 5 bases between. This CDR3 spans 12 amino acids. The CDR3 reads CASSEGVNEQFF. DNA for the CDR3: TGTGCCAGCAGTGAAGGGGTCAATGAGCAGTTCTTC.

The V gene is TRBV9, the J gene TRBJ2-7; 7 positions agree with TRBD2. The CDR3 runs to 13 residues. CDR1 is SGDLS, CDR2 YYNGEE, per germline. V lost 0 bases, J lost 3 bases, and 0 bases stayed unmatched. CDR3 region: CASSVGDYYEQYF. In DNA, the CDR3 is TGTGCCAGCAGCGTAGGGGACTACTACGAGCAGTACTTC.

The chain couples TRBV13 to TRBJ2-3; a weak D match, TRBD1 (6 bases). The ends were cut back, 0 bases at V and 4 bases at J, with 8 bases in the middle. Germline V gene sequence: CDR1 PRHDT, CDR2 FYEKMQ (reference sequence). CDR3 size: 14 residues. CDR3 coding DNA: TGTGCCAGCAGCTTAGGGGACAGAGCAGATACGCAGTATTTT. Protein product: CASSLGDRADTQYF. The full variable domain, in which reference TRBV13 and TRBJ2-3 provide the parts outside the CDR3, is AAGVIQSPRHLIKEKRETATLKCYPIPRHDTVYWYQQGPGQDPQFLISFYEKMQSDKGSIPDRFSAQQFSDYHSELNMSSLELGDSALYFCASSLGDRADTQYFGPGTRLTVL.